The clone carrying this T cell receptor beta chain was detected only once. These data are taken from a study of blood T cell repertoires in COVID-19. For the study at large: The United States, Italy and Spain were the sources of the acute and convalescent COVID-19 samples.

Recruits, aged roughly 18 to 100 years, lived in 24 US areas. Recovery meant two consecutive negative NP/OP PCR tests, professional clearance, or resolved symptoms. Methods used by the authors: Reference gene primer amplification yielded estimated nucleated cell counts. Using immunoSEQ multiplex PCR, the repertoire was profiled, and TCRdb retains in-frame clones only, with some absent. Clonal size and the V and J genes are those of that table, whereas D and trimming came from the DNA. The table records about 440,000 clones, roughly 87% of them present only once. This CDR3 contains 15 residues. J lost 4 bases, V lost 5 bases, and 10 bases had no gene match. Per the germline V gene, CDR1 is KGHDR and CDR2 is SFDVKD.

The clonotype comes from a young man who had recovered from COVID-19. The sequencing input was PBMCs or T cells enriched from blood (not recorded which). The chain is built from TRBV24-1 and TRBJ2-7, with 7 bases identical to TRBD2. CDR3 bases: TGTGCCACCAGTGCCTCAGCTAGCGGATCTTACGAGCAGTACTTC. Its translation: CATSASASGSYEQYF.